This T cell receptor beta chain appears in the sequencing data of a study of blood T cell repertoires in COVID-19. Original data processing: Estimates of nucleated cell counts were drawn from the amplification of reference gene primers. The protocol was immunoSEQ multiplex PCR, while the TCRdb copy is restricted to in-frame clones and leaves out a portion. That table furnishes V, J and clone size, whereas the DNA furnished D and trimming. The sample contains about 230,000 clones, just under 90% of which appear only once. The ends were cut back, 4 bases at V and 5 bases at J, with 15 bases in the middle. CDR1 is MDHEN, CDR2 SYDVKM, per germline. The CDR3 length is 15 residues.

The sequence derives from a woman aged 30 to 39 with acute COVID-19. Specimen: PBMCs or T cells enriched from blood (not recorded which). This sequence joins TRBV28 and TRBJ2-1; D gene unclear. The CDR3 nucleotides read TGTGCCAGCAGTTCCCCCGCCATCCCTAACAATGAGCAGTTCTTC. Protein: CASSSPAIPNNEQFF.